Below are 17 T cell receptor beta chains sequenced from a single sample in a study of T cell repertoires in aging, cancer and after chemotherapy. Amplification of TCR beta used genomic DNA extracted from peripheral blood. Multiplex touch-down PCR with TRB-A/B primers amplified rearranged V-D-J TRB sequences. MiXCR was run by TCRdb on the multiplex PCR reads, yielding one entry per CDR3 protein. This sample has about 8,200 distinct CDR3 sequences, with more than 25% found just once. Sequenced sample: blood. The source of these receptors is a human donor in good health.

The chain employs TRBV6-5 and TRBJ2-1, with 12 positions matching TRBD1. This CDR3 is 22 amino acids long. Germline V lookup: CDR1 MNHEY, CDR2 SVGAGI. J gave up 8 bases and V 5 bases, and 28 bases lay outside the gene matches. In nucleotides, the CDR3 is TGTGCCAGCAGTGTACGGAACTACCCCCGACCCGGGACAGGGGGCGGTCCGGATGAGCAGTTCTTC. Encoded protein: CASSVRNYPRPGTGGGPDEQFF.

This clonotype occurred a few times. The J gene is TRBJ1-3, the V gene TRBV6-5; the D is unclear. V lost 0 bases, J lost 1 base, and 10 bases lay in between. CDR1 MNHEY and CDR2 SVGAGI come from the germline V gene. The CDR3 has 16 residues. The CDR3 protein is CASSYSPPRSGNTIYF. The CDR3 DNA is TGTGCCAGCAGTTACTCTCCTCCTCGGTCTGGAAACACCATATATTTT.

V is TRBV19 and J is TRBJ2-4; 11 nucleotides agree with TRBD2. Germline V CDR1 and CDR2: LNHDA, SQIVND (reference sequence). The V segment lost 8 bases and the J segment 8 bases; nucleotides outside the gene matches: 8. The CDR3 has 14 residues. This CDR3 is CASSTSGDLDIQYF. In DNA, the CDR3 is TGTGCCAGTTCGACTAGCGGGGACTTGGACATTCAGTACTTC.

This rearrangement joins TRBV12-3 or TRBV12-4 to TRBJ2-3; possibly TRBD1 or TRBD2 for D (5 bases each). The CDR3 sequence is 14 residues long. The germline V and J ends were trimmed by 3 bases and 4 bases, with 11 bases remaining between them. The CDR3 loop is CASSLVWDPDTQYF. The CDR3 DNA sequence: TGTGCCAGCAGTTTGGTCTGGGACCCAGATACGCAGTATTTT.

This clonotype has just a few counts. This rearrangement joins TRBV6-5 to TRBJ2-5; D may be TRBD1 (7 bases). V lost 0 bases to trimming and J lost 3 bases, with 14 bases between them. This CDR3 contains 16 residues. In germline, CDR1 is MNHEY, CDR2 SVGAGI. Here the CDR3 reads CASSYSIQGEEETQYF. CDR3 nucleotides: TGTGCCAGCAGTTACTCGATCCAGGGGGAGGAAGAGACCCAGTACTTC.

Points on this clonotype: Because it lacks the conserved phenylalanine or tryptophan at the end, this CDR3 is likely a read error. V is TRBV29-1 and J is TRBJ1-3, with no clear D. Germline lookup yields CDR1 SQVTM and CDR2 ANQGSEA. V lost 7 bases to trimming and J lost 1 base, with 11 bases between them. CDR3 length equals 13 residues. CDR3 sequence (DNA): TGCAGCGCAACGGAAGGGTCTGGAAACACCATATATTAT. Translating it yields CSATEGSGNTIYY.

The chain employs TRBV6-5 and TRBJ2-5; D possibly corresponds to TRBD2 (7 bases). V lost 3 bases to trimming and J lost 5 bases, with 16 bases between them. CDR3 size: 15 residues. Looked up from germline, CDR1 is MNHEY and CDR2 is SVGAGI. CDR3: CASSYGEGVGETQYF. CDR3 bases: TGTGCCAGCAGTTATGGGGAGGGGGTCGGCGAGACCCAGTACTTC.

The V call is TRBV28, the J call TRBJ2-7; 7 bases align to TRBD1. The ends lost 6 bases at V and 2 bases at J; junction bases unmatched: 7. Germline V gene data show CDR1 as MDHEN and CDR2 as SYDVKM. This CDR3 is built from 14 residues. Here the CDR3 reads CASRKQGPPYEQYF. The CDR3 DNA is TGTGCCAGCAGGAAACAGGGGCCCCCCTACGAGCAGTACTTC.

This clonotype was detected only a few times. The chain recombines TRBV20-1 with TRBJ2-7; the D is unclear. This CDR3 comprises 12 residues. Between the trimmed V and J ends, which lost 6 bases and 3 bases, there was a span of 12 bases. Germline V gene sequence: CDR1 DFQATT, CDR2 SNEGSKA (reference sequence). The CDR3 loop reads CSAILAGYEQYF. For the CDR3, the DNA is TGCAGTGCCATCCTCGCCGGCTACGAGCAGTACTTC.

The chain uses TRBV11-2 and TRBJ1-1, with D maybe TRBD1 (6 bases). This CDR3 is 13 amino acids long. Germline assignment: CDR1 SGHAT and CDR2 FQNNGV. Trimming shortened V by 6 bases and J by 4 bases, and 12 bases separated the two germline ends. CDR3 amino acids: CASRGGGRTEAFF. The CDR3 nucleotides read TGTGCCAGCAGGGGCGGGGGGCGCACTGAAGCTTTCTTT.

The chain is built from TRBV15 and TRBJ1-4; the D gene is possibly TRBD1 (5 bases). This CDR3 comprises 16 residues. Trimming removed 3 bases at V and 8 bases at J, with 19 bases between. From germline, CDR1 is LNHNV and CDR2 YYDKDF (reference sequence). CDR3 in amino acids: CATSSDTGPVVEKLFF. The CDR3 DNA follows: TGTGCCACCAGCAGTGACACAGGACCTGTTGTGGAAAAACTGTTTTTT.

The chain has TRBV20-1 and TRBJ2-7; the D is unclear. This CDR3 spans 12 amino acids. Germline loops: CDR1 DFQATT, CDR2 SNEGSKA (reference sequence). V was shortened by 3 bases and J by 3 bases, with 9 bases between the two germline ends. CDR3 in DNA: TGCAGTGCTAGTAGGACGGGCTACGAGCAGTACTTC. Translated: CSASRTGYEQYF.

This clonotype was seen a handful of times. CDR3: CASSLRGARSNQPQHF. CDR3 nucleotides: TGTGCCAGCAGCTTAAGGGGGGCGCGTAGCAATCAGCCCCAGCATTTT. V gene TRBV11-1 combines with J gene TRBJ1-5, with D perhaps TRBD1 (6 bases). This CDR3 comprises 16 residues. Trimming took off 2 bases at V and 0 bases at J, with 11 bases between the two ends. Germline assignment: CDR1 SGHAT and CDR2 FQDESV (reference sequence).

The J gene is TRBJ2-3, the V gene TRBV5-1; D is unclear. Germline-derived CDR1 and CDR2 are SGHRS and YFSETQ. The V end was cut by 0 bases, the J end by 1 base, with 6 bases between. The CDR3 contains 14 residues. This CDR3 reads CASSLEKGTDTQYF. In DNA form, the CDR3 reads TGCGCCAGCAGCTTGGAGAAGGGCACAGATACGCAGTATTTT.

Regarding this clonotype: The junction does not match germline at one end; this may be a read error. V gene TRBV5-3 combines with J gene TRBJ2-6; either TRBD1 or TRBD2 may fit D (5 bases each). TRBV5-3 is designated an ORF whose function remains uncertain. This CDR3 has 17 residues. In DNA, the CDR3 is TGCGCCAGCAGCCGAGGGGAGAGGGCCTCCGGGGCCAACGTCCTGACTTTC. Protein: CASSRGERASGANVLTF.

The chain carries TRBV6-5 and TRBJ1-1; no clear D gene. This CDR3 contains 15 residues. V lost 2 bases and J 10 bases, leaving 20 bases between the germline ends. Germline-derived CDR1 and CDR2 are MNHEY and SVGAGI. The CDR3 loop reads CASSYVKSGPLGAFF. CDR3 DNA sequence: TGTGCCAGCAGTTACGTGAAATCTGGACCCCTGGGAGCTTTCTTT.

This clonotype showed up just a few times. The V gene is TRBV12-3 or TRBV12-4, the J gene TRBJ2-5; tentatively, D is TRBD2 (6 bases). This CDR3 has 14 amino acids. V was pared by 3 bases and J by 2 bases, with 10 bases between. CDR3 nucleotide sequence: TGTGCCAGCAGTTTTCGCGCGGGGCAAGAGACCCAGTACTTC. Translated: CASSFRAGQETQYF.